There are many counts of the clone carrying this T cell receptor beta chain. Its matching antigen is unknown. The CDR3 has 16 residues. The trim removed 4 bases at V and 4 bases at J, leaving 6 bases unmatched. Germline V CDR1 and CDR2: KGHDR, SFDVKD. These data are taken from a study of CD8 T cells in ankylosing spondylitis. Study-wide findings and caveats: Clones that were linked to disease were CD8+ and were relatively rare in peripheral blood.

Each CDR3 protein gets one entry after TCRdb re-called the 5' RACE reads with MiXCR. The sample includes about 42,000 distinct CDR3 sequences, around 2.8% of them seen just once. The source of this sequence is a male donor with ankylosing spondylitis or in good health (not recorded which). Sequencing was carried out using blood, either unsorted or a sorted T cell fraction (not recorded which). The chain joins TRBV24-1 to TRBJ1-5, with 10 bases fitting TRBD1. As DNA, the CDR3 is TGTGCCACCAGTGAGGAGACAGGGGGCAGGAATCAGCCCCAGCATTTT. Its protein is CATSEETGGRNQPQHF.